This section outlines one T cell receptor beta chain sequence together with its context. Grouping used clinical history reported by participants in a survey and questionnaire. The data originate from a study of blood T cell repertoires in COVID-19. In the study overall: Collection of acute and convalescent COVID-19 samples took place in the United States, Italy and Spain. The analysed material was cDNA or gDNA that came from T cells, B-cell-depleted T cells, or PBMCs.

The V segment lost 5 bases and the J segment 6 bases; nucleotides outside the gene matches: 13. CDR3 length: 16 residues. Germline CDR1 and CDR2: SGHTA and FQGNSA. Assay: immunoSEQ multiplex PCR; the TCRdb copy retains only in-frame clones and omits some. The repertoire consists of some 270,000 clones, with about 87% occurring once and the leading ten covering about 4%. The material sequenced was PBMCs or T cells enriched from blood (not recorded which). The sequence derives from a woman aged 25 to 39 with acute COVID-19. The rearrangement links TRBV7-2 to TRBJ2-3, with TRBD2 matching over 8 bases. In nucleotides, the CDR3 is TGTGCCAGCAGCGTTAGCGGGACCGGAGCGGCCGATACGCAGTATTTT. Its protein is CASSVSGTGAADTQYF.